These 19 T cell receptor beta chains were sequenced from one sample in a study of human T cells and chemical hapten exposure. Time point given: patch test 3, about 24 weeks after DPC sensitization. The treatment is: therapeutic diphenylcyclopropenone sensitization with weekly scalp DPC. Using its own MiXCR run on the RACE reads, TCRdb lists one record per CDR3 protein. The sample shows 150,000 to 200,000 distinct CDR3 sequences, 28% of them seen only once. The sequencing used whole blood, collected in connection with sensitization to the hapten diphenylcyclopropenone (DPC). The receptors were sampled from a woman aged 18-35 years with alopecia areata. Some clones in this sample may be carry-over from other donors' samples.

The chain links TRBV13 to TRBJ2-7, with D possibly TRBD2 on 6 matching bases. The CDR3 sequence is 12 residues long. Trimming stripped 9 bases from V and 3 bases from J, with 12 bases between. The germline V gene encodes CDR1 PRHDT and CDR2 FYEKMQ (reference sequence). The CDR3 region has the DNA TGTGCCAGTGGGGGGAAAGTCTACGAGCAGTACTTC. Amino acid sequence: CASGGKVYEQYF.

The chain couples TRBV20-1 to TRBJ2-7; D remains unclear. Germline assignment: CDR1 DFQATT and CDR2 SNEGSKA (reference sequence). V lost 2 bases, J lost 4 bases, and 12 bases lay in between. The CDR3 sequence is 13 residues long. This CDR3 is CSARRADFYEQYF. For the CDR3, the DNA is TGCAGTGCTAGAAGGGCAGACTTTTACGAGCAGTACTTC.

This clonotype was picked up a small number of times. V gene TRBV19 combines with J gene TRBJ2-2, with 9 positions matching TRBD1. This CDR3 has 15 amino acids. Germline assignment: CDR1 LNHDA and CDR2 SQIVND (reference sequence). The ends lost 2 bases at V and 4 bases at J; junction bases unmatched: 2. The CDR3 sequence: CASSITGGRTGELFF. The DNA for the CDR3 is TGTGCCAGTAGTATAACAGGGGGCCGCACCGGGGAGCTGTTTTTT.

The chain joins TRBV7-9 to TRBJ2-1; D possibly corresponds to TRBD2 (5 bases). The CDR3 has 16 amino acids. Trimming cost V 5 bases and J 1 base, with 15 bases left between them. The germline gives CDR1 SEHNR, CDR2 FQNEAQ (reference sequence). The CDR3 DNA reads TGTGCCAGCAGCCCCGTATTAGCGCATTCCTACAATGAGCAGTTCTTC. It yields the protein CASSPVLAHSYNEQFF. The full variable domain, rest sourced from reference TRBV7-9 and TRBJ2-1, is DTGVSQNPRHKITKRGQNVTFRCDPISEHNRLYWYRQTLGQGPEFLTYFQNEAQLEKSRLLSDRFSAERPKGSFSTLEIQRTEQGDSAMYLCASSPVLAHSYNEQFFGPGTRLTVL.

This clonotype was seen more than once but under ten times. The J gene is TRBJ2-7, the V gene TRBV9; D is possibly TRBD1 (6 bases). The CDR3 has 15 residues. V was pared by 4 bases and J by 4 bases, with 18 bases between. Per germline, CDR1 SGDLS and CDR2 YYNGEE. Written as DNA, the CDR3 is TGTGCCAGCAGCATCGCAGCCGGGACAAATTACGAGCAGTACTTC. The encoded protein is CASSIAAGTNYEQYF.

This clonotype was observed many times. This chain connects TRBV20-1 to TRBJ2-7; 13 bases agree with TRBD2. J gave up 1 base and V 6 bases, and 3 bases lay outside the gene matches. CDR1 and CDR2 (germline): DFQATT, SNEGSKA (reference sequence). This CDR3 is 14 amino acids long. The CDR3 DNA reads TGCAGTGCGTCGGGACTAGCGGGATCCTACGAGCAGTACTTC. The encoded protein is CSASGLAGSYEQYF.

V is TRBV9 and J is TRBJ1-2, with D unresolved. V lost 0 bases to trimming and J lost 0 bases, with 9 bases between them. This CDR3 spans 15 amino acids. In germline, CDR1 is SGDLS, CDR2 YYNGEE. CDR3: CASSVARDANYGYTF. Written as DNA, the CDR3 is TGTGCCAGCAGCGTAGCCCGTGACGCTAACTATGGCTACACCTTC.

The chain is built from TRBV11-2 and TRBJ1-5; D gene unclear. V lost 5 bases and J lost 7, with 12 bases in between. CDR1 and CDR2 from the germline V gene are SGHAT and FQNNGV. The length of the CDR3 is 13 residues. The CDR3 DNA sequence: TGTGCCAGCAGCCGAAACTTTGCGCAGCCCCAGCATTTT. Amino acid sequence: CASSRNFAQPQHF. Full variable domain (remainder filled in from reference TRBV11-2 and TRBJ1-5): EAGVAQSPRYKIIEKRQSVAFWCNPISGHATLYWYQQILGQGPKLLIQFQNNGVVDDSQLPKDRFSAERLKGVDSTLKIQPAKLEDSAVYLCASSRNFAQPQHFGDGTRLSIL.

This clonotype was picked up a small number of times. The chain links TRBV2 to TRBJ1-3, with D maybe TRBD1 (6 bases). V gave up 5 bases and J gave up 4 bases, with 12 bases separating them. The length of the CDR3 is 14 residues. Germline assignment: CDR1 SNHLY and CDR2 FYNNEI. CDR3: CASSKQGIGNTIYF. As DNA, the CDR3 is TGTGCCAGCAGTAAACAGGGAATCGGAAACACCATATATTTT.

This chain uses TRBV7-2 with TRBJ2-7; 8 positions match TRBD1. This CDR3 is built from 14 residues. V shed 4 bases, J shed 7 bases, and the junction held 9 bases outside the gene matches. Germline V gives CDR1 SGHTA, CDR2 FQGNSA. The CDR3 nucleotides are TGTGCCAGCAGCTCCAGGACAGGGTCGGTGGAGCAGTACTTC. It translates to CASSSRTGSVEQYF.

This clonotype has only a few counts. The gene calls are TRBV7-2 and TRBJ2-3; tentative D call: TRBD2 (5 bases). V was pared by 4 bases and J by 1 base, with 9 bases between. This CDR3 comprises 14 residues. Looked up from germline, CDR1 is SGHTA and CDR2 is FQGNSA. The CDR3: CASSSDYRTDTQYF. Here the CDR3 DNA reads TGTGCCAGCAGCTCAGACTACCGCACAGATACGCAGTATTTT. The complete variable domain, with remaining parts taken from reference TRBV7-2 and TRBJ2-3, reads GAGVSQSPSNKVTEKGKDVELRCDPISGHTALYWYRQSLGQGLEFLIYFQGNSAPDKSGLPSDRFSAERTGGSVSTLTIQRTQQEDSAVYLCASSSDYRTDTQYFGPGTRLTVL.

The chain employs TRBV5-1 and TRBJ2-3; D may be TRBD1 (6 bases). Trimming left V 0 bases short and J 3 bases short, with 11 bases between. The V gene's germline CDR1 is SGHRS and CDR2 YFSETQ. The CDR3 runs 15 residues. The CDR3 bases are TGCGCCAGCAGCTTGGCAGGGGTTCCTACAGATACGCAGTATTTT. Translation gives CASSLAGVPTDTQYF.

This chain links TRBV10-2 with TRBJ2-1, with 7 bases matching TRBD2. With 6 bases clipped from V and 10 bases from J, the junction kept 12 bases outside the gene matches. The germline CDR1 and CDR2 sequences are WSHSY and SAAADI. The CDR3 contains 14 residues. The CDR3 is CASSHSMGGGEQFF. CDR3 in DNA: TGCGCCAGCAGCCACTCGATGGGGGGGGGAGAGCAGTTCTTC.

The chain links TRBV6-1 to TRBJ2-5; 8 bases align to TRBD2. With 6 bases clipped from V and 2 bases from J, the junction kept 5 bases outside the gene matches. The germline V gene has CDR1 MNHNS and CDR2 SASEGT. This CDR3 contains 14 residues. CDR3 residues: CASSPSGPQETQYF. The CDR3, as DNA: TGTGCCAGCAGCCCTAGCGGGCCACAAGAGACCCAGTACTTC.

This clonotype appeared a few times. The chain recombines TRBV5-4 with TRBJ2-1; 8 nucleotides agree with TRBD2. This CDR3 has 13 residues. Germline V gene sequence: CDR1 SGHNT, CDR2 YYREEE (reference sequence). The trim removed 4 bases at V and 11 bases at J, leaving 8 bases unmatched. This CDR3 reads CASSPGTSDKQFF. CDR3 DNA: TGTGCCAGCAGCCCCGGGACTAGTGATAAGCAGTTCTTC.

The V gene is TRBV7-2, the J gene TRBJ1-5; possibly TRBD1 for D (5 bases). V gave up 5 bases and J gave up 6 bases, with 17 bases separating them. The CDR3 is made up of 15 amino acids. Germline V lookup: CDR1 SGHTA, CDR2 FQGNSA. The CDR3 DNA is TGTGCCAGCAGCCCCCTCAGGGAATCGGGTCAGCCCCAGCATTTT. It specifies CASSPLRESGQPQHF.

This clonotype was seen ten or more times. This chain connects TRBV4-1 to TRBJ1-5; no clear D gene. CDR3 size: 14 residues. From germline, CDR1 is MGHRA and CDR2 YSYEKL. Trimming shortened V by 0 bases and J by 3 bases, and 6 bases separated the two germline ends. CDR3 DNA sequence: TGCGCCAGCAGCCAAGAGGGTTTCAATCAGCCCCAGCATTTT. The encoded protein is CASSQEGFNQPQHF.

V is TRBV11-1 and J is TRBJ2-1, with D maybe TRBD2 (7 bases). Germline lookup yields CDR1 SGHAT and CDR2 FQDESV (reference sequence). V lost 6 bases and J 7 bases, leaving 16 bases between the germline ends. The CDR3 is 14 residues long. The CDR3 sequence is CASSPRGAFNEQFF. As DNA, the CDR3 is TGTGCCAGCAGTCCCCGGGGGGCTTTTAATGAGCAGTTCTTC.

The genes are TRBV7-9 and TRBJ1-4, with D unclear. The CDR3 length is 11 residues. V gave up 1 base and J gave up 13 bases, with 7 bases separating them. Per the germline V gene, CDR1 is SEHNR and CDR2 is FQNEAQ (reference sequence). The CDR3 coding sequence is TGTGCCAGCAGCTTAGAAGGTAGACTGTTTTTT. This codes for CASSLEGRLFF.